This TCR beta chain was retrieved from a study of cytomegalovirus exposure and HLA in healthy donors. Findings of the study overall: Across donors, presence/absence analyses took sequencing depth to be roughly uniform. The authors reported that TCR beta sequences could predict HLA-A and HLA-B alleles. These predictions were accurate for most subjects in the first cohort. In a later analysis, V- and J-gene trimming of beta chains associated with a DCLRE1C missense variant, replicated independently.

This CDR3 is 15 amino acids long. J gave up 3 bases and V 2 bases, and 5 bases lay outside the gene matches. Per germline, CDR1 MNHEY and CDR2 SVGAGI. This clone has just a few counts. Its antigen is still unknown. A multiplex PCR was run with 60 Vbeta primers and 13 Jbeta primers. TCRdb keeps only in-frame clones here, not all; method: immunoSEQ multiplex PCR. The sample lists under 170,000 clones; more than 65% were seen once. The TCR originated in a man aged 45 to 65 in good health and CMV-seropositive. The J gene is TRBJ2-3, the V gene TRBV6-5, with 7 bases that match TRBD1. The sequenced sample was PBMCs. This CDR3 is CASSYHRGSTDTQYF. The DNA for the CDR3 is TGTGCCAGCAGTTACCACAGGGGATCGACAGATACGCAGTATTTT.